This T cell receptor (beta chain) originates from a study of blood T cell repertoires in COVID-19. Study in general: T cells, B-cell-depleted T cells, or PBMCs supplied cDNA or gDNA.

Sequencing used immunoSEQ multiplex PCR; TCRdb keeps in-frame clones, though not all of them. Of about 200,000 clones in the sample, about 86% are singletons; the top ten hold more than 8.5%. V dropped 0 bases and J dropped 2 bases, with 23 bases sitting between them. This CDR3 comprises 19 residues. Germline V gene lookup returns CDR1 SGHRS and CDR2 YFSETQ. The receptor was derived from a woman between 45 and 60 years old with acute COVID-19. The sequencing sample was made of PBMCs or T cells enriched from blood (not recorded which). The V and J genes are TRBV5-1 and TRBJ1-1; D possibly corresponds to TRBD1 (6 bases). CDR3 in DNA: TGCGCCAGCAGCTTGGCCCAGCAGGGGTTAAACCGCCGTAACACTGAAGCTTTCTTT. This sequence encodes CASSLAQQGLNRRNTEAFF.